This T cell receptor (beta chain) was profiled in a study of T cells after yellow fever vaccination. Background on the study: Based on CD3, CD45RA, CCR7 and CD95, EM, EMRA, CM and Tscm memory subsets were sorted. Preparation used SMART-Seq v4 Ultra Low Input for the low-cell-number fractions.

This clonotype was counted many times. Study findings and constraints: Post-booster reappearance was seen for most primary-vaccination clones (around 97% CD4, around 91% CD8).

The CDR3 has 17 amino acids. Germline V CDR1 and CDR2: ENHRY, SYGVKD. Trimming removed 0 bases at V and 5 bases at J, with 17 bases between. 5'RACE template switching generated TCR cDNA, adding a universal primer site and UMIs. Each CDR3 protein gets one entry after TCRdb re-called the 5' RACE reads with MiXCR. The sample gives roughly 56,000 distinct CDR3 sequences, around 6.1% of which show up once; 30% to 35% is in the top ten. This rearrangement joins TRBV10-3 to TRBJ1-5; D may be TRBD1 (6 bases). Sequenced here: PBMCs, either bulk or a sorted T-cell subset (CD4+, CD8+, memory, or dextramer-sorted; not recorded which), sampled on the day of the yellow fever booster vaccination. This TCR came from a man aged 18 to 29 who received the YFV17D yellow fever vaccine. The CDR3: CAISESYGGAFYQPQHF. DNA for the CDR3: TGTGCCATCAGTGAGTCCTACGGGGGCGCTTTCTATCAGCCCCAGCATTTT.